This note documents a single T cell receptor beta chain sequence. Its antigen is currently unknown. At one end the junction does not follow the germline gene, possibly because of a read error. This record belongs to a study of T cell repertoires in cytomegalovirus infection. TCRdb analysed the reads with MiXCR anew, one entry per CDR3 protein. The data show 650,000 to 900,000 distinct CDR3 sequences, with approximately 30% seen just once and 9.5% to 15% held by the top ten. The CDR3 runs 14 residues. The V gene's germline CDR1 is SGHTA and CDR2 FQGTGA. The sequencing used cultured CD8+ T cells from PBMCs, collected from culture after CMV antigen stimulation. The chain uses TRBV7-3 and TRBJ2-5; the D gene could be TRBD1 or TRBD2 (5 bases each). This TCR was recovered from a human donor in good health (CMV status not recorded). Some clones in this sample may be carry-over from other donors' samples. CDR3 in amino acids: CANSLEGTQETQYF. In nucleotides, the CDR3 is TGTGCCAACAGCTTAGAGGGGACCCAAGAGACCCAGTACTTC.